This is a list of T cell receptor beta chains from one sample in a study of blood T cell repertoires in COVID-19. Libraries were prepared by immunoSEQ multiplex PCR; TCRdb keeps only in-frame clonotypes and omits some of them. The sample shows more than 200,000 clones, 80% to 95% of them seen only once. Sequencing was carried out using PBMCs or T cells enriched from blood (not recorded which). These receptors came from a woman aged 18-29 years who had recovered from COVID-19. Both conserved end residues are part of each CDR3. A D gene is named only where the DNA matches it firmly.

CDR3aa: CASSLTQEETAYGYTF; v_gene: TRBV7-3; j_gene: TRBJ1-2; d_gene: -
CDR3aa: CASSGLAGGPDTDTQYF; v_gene: TRBV9; j_gene: TRBJ2-3; d_gene: TRBD2
CDR3aa: CASSPMTAVSYGYTF; v_gene: TRBV14; j_gene: TRBJ1-2; d_gene: -
CDR3aa: CASSNSNYGYTF; v_gene: TRBV3-1/TRBV3-2; j_gene: TRBJ1-2; d_gene: -
CDR3aa: CASSPIDRGGATNEKLFF; v_gene: TRBV18; j_gene: TRBJ1-4; d_gene: TRBD1
CDR3aa: CASNRPGTGVEAFF; v_gene: TRBV7-2; j_gene: TRBJ1-1; d_gene: TRBD1
CDR3aa: CASSLRTSGNTIYF; v_gene: TRBV7-9; j_gene: TRBJ1-3; d_gene: -
CDR3aa: CASSLSGQGPYEQYF; v_gene: TRBV7-3; j_gene: TRBJ2-7; d_gene: TRBD1
CDR3aa: CASSDTGGSLTDTQYF; v_gene: TRBV9; j_gene: TRBJ2-3; d_gene: -
CDR3aa: CASSPPLTPGNTIYF; v_gene: TRBV14; j_gene: TRBJ1-3; d_gene: -
CDR3aa: CASSSGEEVSPLHF; v_gene: TRBV19; j_gene: TRBJ1-6; d_gene: -
CDR3aa: CASSQAGVNYGYTF; v_gene: TRBV4-2; j_gene: TRBJ1-2; d_gene: -
CDR3aa: CASSITGSGGYTF; v_gene: TRBV19; j_gene: TRBJ1-2; d_gene: -
CDR3aa: CASSIPGQLNYGYTF; v_gene: TRBV19; j_gene: TRBJ1-2; d_gene: -
CDR3aa: CASSAGGGEQYF; v_gene: TRBV7-9; j_gene: TRBJ2-7; d_gene: -
CDR3aa: CSVEDRHTSTDTQYF; v_gene: TRBV29-1; j_gene: TRBJ2-3; d_gene: -
CDR3aa: CASSLRQKAFF; v_gene: TRBV12-3/TRBV12-4; j_gene: TRBJ1-1; d_gene: -
CDR3aa: CASSPWGGVTEAFF; v_gene: TRBV11-1; j_gene: TRBJ1-1; d_gene: -
CDR3aa: CASSLAPNLYYEQYF; v_gene: TRBV7-9; j_gene: TRBJ2-7; d_gene: -
CDR3aa: CARETDNYGYTF; v_gene: TRBV2; j_gene: TRBJ1-2; d_gene: -
CDR3aa: CATSVGQGGENTEAFF; v_gene: TRBV24-1; j_gene: TRBJ1-1; d_gene: TRBD1
CDR3aa: CASSLSGENYGYTF; v_gene: TRBV18; j_gene: TRBJ1-2; d_gene: -
CDR3aa: CASSLAGTGTQYF; v_gene: TRBV7-9; j_gene: TRBJ2-5; d_gene: -